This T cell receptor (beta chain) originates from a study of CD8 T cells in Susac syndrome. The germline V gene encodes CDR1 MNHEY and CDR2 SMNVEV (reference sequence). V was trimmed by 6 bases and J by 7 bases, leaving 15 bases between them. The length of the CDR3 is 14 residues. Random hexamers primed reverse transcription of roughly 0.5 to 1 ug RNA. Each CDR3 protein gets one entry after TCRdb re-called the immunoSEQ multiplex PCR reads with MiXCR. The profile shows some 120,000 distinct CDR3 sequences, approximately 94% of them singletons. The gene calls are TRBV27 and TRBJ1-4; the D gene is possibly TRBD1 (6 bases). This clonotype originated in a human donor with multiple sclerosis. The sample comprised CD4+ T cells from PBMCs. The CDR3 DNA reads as TGTGCCAGCAGAGGGTGGCAGGGGACTGAAAAACTGTTTTTT. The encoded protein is CASRGWQGTEKLFF.